The source of this TCR beta chain is a study of T-cell memory formation after mild COVID-19. V shed 5 bases and J 2 bases; nucleotides not matched to a gene: 6. The CDR3 has 15 amino acids. CDR1 and CDR2 from the germline V gene are KGHDR and SFDVKD. TCRdb passed the 5' RACE reads through MiXCR, listing each CDR3 protein once. The sample lists hundreds of thousands of distinct CDR3 sequences, 15% to 20% occurring once. The origin of this receptor is a man between 18 and 29 years old who had mild COVID-19 (a few samples of this study predate the infection). Cell type and time point are not known. Sequencing was performed on PBMCs or a T cell subset sorted from them (not recorded which). The chain employs TRBV24-1 and TRBJ2-5; 8 bases line up with TRBD1. The CDR3 DNA reads TGTGCCACCAGTGCGGCAGGGGGCTTTCAAGAGACCCAGTACTTC. Protein product: CATSAAGGFQETQYF.